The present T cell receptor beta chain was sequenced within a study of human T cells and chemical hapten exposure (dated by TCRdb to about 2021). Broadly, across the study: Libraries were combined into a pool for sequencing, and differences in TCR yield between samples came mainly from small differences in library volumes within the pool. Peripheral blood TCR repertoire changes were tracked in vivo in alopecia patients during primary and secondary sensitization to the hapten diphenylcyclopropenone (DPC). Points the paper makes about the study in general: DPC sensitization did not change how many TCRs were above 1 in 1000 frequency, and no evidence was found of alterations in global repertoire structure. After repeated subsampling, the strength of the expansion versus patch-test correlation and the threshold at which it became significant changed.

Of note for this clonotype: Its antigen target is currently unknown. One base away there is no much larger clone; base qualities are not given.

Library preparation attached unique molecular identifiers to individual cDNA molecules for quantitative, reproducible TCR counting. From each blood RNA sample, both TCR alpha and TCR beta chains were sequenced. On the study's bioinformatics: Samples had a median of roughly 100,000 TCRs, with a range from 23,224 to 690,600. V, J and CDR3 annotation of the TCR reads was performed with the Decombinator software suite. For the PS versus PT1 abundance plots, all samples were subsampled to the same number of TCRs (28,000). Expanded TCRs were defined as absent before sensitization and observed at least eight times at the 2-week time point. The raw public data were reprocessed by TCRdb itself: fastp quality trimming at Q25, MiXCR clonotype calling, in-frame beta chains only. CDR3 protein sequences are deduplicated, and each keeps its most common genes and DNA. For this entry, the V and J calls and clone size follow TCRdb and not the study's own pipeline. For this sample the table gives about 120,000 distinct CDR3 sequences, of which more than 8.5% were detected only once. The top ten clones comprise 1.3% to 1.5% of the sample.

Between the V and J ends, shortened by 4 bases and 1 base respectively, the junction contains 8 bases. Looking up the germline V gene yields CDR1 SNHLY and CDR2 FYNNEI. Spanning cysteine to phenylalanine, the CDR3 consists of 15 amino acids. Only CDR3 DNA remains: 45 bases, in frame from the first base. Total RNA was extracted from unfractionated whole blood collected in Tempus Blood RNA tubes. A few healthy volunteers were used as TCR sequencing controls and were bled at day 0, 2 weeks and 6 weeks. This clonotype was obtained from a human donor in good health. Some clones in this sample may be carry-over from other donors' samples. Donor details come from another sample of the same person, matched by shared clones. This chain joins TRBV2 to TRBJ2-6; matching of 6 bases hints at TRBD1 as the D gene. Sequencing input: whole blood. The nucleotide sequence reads TGTGCCAGCAGTGGAGACAGGTCTGGGGCCAACGTCCTGACTTTC. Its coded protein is CASSGDRSGANVLTF.